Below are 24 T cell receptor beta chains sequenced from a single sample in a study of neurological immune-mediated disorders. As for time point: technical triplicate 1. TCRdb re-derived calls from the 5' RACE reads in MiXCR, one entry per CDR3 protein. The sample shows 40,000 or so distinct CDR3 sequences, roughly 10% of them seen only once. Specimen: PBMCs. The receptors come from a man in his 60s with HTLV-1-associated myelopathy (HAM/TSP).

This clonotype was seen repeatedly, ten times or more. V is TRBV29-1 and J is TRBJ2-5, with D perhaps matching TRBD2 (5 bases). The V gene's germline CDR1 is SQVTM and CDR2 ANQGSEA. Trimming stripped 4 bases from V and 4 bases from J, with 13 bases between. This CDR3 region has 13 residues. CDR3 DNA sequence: TGCAGCGTTGGGATGGGGAGTGGAGAGACCCAGTACTTC. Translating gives CSVGMGSGETQYF.

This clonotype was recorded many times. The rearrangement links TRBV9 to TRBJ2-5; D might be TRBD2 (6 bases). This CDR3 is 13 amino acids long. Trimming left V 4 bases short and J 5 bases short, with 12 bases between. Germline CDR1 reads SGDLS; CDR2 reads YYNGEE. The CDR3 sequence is CASSRLGLETQYF. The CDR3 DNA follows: TGTGCCAGCAGCCGACTAGGGTTGGAGACCCAGTACTTC.

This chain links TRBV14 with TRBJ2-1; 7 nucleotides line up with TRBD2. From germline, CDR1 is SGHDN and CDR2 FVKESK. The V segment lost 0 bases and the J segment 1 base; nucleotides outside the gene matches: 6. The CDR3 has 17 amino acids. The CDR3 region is CASSQDQLAESYNEQFF. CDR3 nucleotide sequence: TGTGCCAGCAGCCAAGATCAGCTAGCGGAATCCTACAATGAGCAGTTCTTC. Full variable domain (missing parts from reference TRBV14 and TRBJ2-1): EAGVTQFPSHSVIEKGQTVTLRCDPISGHDNLYWYRRVMGKEIKFLLHFVKESKQDESGMPNNRFLAERTGGTYSTLKVQPAELEDSGVYFCASSQDQLAESYNEQFFGPGTRLTVL.

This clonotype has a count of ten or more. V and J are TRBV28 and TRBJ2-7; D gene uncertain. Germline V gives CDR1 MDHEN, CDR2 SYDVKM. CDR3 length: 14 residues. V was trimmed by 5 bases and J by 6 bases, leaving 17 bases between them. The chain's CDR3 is CASSPPLESGEQYF. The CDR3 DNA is TGTGCCAGCAGTCCCCCCCTGGAGTCGGGCGAGCAGTACTTC.

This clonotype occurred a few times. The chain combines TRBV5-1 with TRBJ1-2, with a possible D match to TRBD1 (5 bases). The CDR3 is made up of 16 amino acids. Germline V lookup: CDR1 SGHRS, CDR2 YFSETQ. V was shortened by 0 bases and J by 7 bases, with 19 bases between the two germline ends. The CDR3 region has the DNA TGCGCCAGCAGCTTGGCCGGGGCAGGGAAGTCAGGTGGCTACACCTTC. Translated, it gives CASSLAGAGKSGGYTF.

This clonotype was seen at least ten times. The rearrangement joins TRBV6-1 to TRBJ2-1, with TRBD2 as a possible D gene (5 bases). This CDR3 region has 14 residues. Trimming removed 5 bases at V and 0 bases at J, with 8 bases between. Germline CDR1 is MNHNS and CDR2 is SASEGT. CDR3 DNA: TGTGCCAGCAGTCACCGGGGCTCCTACAATGAGCAGTTCTTC. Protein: CASSHRGSYNEQFF.

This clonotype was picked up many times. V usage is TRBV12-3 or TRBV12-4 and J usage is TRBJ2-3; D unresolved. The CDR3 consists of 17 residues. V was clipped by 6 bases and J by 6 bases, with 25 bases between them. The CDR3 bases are TGTGCCAGCAGCCCCGTCAAACGGGCCTTGGAGAAGGATACGCAGTATTTT. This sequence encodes CASSPVKRALEKDTQYF.

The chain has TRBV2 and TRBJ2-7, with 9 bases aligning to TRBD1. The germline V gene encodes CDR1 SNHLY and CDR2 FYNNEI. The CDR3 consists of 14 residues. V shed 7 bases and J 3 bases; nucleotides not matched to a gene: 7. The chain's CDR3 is CASIPDRGVYEQYF. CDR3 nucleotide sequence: TGTGCCAGCATCCCAGACAGGGGGGTCTACGAGCAGTACTTC.

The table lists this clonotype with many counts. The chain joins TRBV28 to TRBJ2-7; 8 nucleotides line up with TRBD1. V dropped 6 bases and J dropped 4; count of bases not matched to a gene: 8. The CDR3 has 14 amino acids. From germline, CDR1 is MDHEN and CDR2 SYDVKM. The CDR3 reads CASSLQGVTYEQYF. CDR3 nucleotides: TGTGCCAGCAGCCTACAGGGGGTGACATACGAGCAGTACTTC.

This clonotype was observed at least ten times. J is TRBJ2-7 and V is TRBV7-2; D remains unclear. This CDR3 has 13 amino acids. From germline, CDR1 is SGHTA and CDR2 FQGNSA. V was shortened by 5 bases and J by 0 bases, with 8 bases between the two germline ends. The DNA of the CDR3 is TGTGCCAGCAGCCAGCGTGCCTCCTACGAGCAGTACTTC. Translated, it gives CASSQRASYEQYF.

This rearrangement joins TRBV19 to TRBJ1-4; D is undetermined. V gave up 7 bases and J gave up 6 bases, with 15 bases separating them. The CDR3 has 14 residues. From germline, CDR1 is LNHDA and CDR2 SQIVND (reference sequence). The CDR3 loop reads CASINGPGDEKLFF. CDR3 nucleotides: TGTGCCAGTATTAATGGGCCAGGCGATGAAAAACTGTTTTTT.

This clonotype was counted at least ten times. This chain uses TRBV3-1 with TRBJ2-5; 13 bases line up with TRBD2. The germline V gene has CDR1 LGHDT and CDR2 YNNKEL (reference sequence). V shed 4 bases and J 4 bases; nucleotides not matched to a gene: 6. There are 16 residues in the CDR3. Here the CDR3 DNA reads TGTGCCAGCAGCCCCCGGACTAGCGGGAGAAGAGAGACCCAGTACTTC. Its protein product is CASSPRTSGRRETQYF.

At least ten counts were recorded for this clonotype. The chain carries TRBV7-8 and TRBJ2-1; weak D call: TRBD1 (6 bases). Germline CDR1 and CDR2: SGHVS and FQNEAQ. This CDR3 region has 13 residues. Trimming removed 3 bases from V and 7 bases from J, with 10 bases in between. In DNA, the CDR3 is TGTGCCAGCAGCTTTGGGGGCGGAAATGAGCAGTTCTTC. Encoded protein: CASSFGGGNEQFF.

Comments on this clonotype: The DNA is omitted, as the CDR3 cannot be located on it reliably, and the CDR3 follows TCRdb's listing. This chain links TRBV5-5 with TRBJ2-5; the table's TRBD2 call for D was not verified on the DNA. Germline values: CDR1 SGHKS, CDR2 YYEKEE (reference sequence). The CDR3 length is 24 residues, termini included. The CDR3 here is CASSSDSFYICSASPSVDQETQYF.

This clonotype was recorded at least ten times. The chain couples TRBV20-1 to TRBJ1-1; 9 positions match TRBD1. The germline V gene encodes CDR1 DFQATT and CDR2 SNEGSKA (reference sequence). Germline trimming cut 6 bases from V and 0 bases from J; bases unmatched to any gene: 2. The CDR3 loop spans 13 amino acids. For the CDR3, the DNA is TGCAGTGCAGGACAGGGGATGAACACTGAAGCTTTCTTT. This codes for CSAGQGMNTEAFF.

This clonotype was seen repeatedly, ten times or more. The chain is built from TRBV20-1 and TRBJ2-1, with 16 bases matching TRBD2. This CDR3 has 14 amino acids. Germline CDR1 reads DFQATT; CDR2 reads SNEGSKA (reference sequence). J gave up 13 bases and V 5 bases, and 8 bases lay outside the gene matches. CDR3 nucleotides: TGCAGTGCTCCGGGACTAGCGGGAGGGCCCGGCCAGTTCTTC. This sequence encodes CSAPGLAGGPGQFF.

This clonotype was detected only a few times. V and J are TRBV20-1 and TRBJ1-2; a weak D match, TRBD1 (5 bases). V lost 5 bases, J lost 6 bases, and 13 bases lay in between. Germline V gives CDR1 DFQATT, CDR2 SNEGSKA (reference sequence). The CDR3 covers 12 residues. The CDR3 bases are TGCAGTGCTGGGGGGGAGACGGATGGCTACACCTTC. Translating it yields CSAGGETDGYTF.

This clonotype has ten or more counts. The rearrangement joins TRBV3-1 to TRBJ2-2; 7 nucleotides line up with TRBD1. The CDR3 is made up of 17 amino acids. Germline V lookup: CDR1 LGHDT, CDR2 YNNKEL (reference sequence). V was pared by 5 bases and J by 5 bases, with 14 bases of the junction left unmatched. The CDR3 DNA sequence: TGTGCCAGCAGCAAAAGACAGGGAAGTGCGCGGACCGGGGAGCTGTTTTTT. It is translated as CASSKRQGSARTGELFF. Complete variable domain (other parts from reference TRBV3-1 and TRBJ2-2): DTAVSQTPKYLVTQMGNDKSIKCEQNLGHDTMYWYKQDSKKFLKIMFSYNNKELIINETVPNRFSPKSPDKAHLNLHINSLELGDSAVYFCASSKRQGSARTGELFFGEGSRLTVL.

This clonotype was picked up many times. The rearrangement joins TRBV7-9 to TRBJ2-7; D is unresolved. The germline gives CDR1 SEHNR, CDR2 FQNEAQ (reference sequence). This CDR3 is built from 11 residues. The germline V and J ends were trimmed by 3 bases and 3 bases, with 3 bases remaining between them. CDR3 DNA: TGTGCCAGCAGCTTTAACTACGAGCAGTACTTC. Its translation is CASSFNYEQYF.

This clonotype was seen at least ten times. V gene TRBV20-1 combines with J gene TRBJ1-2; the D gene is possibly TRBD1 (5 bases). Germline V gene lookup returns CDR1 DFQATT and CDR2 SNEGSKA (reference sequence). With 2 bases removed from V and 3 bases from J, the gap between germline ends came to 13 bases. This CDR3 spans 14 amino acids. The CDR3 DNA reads TGCAGTGCTAGACTTCCGGGGGGAGACTATGGCTACACCTTC. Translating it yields CSARLPGGDYGYTF.

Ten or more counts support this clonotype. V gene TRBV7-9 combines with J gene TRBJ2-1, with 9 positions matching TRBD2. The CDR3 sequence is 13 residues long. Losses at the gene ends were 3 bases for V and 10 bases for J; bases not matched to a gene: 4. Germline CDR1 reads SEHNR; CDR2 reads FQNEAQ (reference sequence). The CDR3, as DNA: TGTGCCAGCAGCTTCTCGACTAGCGGAGAGCAGTTCTTC. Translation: CASSFSTSGEQFF.

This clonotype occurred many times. The DNA of the CDR3 is TGCAGTGCTAGCCGTATCGACAGGGTAAGGACTGAAGCTTTCTTT. This encodes CSASRIDRVRTEAFF. V gene TRBV20-1 combines with J gene TRBJ1-1; 7 bases line up with TRBD1. Germline values: CDR1 DFQATT, CDR2 SNEGSKA (reference sequence). The CDR3 covers 15 residues. V gave up 3 bases and J gave up 5 bases; unmatched junction bases: 12.

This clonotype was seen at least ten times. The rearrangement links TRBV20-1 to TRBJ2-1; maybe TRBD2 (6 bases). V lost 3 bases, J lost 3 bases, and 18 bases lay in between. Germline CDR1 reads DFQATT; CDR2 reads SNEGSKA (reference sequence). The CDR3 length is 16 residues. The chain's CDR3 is CSARQIGGRRYNEQFF. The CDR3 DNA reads TGCAGTGCTAGGCAGATCGGGGGAAGACGCTACAATGAGCAGTTCTTC.

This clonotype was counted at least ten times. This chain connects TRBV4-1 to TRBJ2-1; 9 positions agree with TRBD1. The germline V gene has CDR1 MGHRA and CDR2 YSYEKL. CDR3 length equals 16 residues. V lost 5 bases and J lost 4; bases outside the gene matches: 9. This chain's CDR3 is CASSGPTGGTYNEQFF. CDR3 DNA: TGCGCCAGCAGCGGACCGACAGGGGGGACATACAATGAGCAGTTCTTC.